Below are 25 T cell receptor beta chains sequenced from a single sample in a study of blood T cell repertoires in COVID-19. Generated by immunoSEQ multiplex PCR, the TCRdb table keeps only in-frame clones and is missing some. Of 20,000 to 25,000 clones detected, around 73% appear once; the ten largest clones hold 15% to 20%. The sequenced sample was peripheral blood. The source of these receptors is a human donor in a cohort sampled during active or convalescent COVID-19.

V is TRBV7-7 and J is TRBJ2-5; D is ambiguous. The V end was cut by 5 bases, the J end by 1 base, with 11 bases between. This CDR3 spans 14 amino acids. CDR1 SSHAT and CDR2 FNYEAQ come from the germline V gene (reference sequence). CDR3 coding DNA: TGTGCCAGCAGCCTACAGCACGGCCAAGAGACCCAGTACTTC. This sequence encodes CASSLQHGQETQYF.

This clone was recorded only once. CDR3 protein: CASSLAGMNTDTQYF. In DNA form, the CDR3 reads TGTGCCAGCAGCTTGGCAGGGATGAACACAGATACGCAGTATTTT. This chain uses TRBV7-6 with TRBJ2-3, with D possibly TRBD1 on 5 matching bases. The CDR3 totals 15 residues. The V gene's germline CDR1 is SGHVS and CDR2 FNYEAQ. V was cut by 3 bases and J by 2 bases, with 12 bases left in between.

The chain combines TRBV15 with TRBJ1-5, with a possible D match to TRBD1 (5 bases). The CDR3 spans 13 residues. The germline gives CDR1 LNHNV, CDR2 YYDKDF (reference sequence). Trimming removed 3 bases from V and 7 bases from J, with 10 bases in between. CDR3 protein: CATSRGGEQPQHF. CDR3 DNA: TGTGCCACCAGCAGGGGGGGGGAACAGCCCCAGCATTTT. The entire variable domain, with the rest obtained from reference TRBV15 and TRBJ1-5, is as follows: DAMVIQNPRYQVTQFGKPVTLSCSQTLNHNVMYWYQQKSSQAPKLLFHYYDKDFNNEADTPDNFQSRRPNTSFCFLDIRSPGLGDTAMYLCATSRGGEQPQHFGDGTRLSIL.

The V and J genes are TRBV28 and TRBJ1-1; 7 positions match TRBD1. Germline loops: CDR1 MDHEN, CDR2 SYDVKM. Trimming at V came to 8 bases and at J to 7 bases, leaving 16 bases not matched to a gene. This CDR3 has 15 residues. Here the CDR3 DNA reads TGTGCCAGCGGAACGTCCTCTACAGGGGCCCATGAAGCTTTCTTT. Translated, it gives CASGTSSTGAHEAFF.

The chain is built from TRBV15 and TRBJ1-6, with D possibly matching TRBD1 (6 bases). V was pared by 0 bases and J by 4 bases, with 7 bases between. The CDR3 spans 15 residues. Germline CDR1 LNHNV, CDR2 YYDKDF (reference sequence). Here the CDR3 reads CATSRDRGYNSPLHF. The CDR3 region has the DNA TGTGCCACCAGCAGAGACAGGGGTTATAATTCACCCCTCCACTTT.

This chain's CDR3 is CASSKAEYGPGDYNEQFF. CDR3 DNA: TGTGCCAGCAGCAAAGCAGAATATGGGCCGGGAGACTACAATGAGCAGTTCTTC. The chain links TRBV21-1 to TRBJ2-1; no check of the table's D call, TRBD2, against the DNA was made. TRBV21-1 is reported as a pseudogene. The CDR3 has 18 amino acids.

V usage is TRBV7-2 and J usage is TRBJ2-7; D remains unclear. Trimming removed 4 bases at V and 3 bases at J, with 10 bases between. CDR1 and CDR2 (germline): SGHTA, FQGNSA. The CDR3 is 13 residues long. This chain's CDR3 is CASSYEIIYEQYF. In nucleotides, the CDR3 is TGTGCCAGCAGCTACGAGATAATCTACGAGCAGTACTTC.

V is TRBV28 and J is TRBJ1-5, with TRBD1 matching 7 bases. V dropped 5 bases and J dropped 1; count of bases not matched to a gene: 20. CDR1 and CDR2 (germline): MDHEN, SYDVKM. This CDR3 is 20 amino acids long. The CDR3: CASSPRTGGGRYTSNQPQHF. CDR3 DNA sequence: TGTGCCAGCAGTCCCCGGACAGGCGGAGGGCGATATACGAGCAATCAGCCCCAGCATTTT.

The CDR3 coding sequence is TGTGCCAGCAGTCTAGCGGGAGTGTGGGTTGGCTACAATGAGCAGTTCTTC. Its protein product is CASSLAGVWVGYNEQFF. This chain uses TRBV6-2 or TRBV6-3 with TRBJ2-1; 10 bases fit TRBD2. The CDR3 is made up of 17 amino acids. Germline CDR1 MNHEY, CDR2 SVGEGT. The J segment lost 3 bases and the V segment lost 5 bases, leaving 10 bases of the junction unmatched.

This chain connects TRBV5-6 to TRBJ1-3, with D unclear. CDR1 is SGHDT, CDR2 YYEEEE, per germline. Trimming left V 0 bases short and J 0 bases short, with 10 bases between. The CDR3 runs 16 residues. CDR3 amino acids: CASSLATHRSGNTIYF. The CDR3 region has the DNA TGTGCCAGCAGCTTGGCCACACACCGCTCTGGAAACACCATATATTTT.

This clone was detected once. V gene TRBV7-9 combines with J gene TRBJ2-5, with TRBD2 as a possible D gene (7 bases). CDR3 size: 16 residues. Germline CDR1 and CDR2: SEHNR and FQNEAQ (reference sequence). Trimming pared 3 bases from V and 5 bases from J, leaving 19 bases between. CDR3 nucleotide sequence: TGTGCCAGCAGCTTCACAGCGCTACAGGGAGGGGAGACCCAGTACTTC. Protein: CASSFTALQGGETQYF.

This rearrangement joins TRBV10-3 to TRBJ1-2, with 9 bases aligning to TRBD1. The CDR3 is made up of 15 amino acids. The germline CDR1 and CDR2 sequences are ENHRY and SYGVKD. V shed 0 bases and J 4 bases; nucleotides not matched to a gene: 3. CDR3 nucleotide sequence: TGTGCCATCAGTGAGTCGACAGGGGGTGGCTATGGCTACACCTTC. Its protein is CAISESTGGGYGYTF.

The genes are TRBV3-1 (or the pseudogene TRBV3-2) and TRBJ1-1; maybe TRBD1 (5 bases). Germline-derived CDR1 and CDR2 are LGHDT and YNNKEL (reference sequence). Trimming took off 0 bases at V and 7 bases at J, with 9 bases between the two ends. The CDR3 totals 13 residues. In DNA, the CDR3 is TGTGCCAGCAGCCAAGAGCGGCAGGGTGAAGCTTTCTTT. Translation: CASSQERQGEAFF.

The chain links TRBV3-1 (or the pseudogene TRBV3-2) to TRBJ1-2, with TRBD1 matching 12 bases. After removal of 0 bases from V and 4 bases from J, the junction contained 6 bases not matched to a gene. Per germline, CDR1 LGHDT and CDR2 YNNKEL (reference sequence). The CDR3 runs 17 residues. The CDR3 DNA reads as TGTGCCAGCAGCCAAGAGGAAAGGGACAGGGGGCTCTATGGCTACACCTTC. This sequence encodes CASSQEERDRGLYGYTF.

V gene TRBV28 combines with J gene TRBJ1-2; D possibly corresponds to TRBD1 (6 bases). Trimming took 3 bases from V and 8 from J, leaving 13 bases between them. The CDR3 is 13 residues long. Germline values: CDR1 MDHEN, CDR2 SYDVKM. The CDR3 spells CASSLGAGYGYTF. The CDR3 DNA reads as TGTGCCAGCAGTTTGGGGGCAGGGTACGGCTACACCTTC.

This clone has only one observation. V is TRBV6-2 or TRBV6-3 and J is TRBJ1-1; 7 nucleotides align to TRBD1. The CDR3 has 14 residues. V lost 4 bases to trimming and J lost 5 bases; unmatched junction nucleotides: 7. The germline V gene has CDR1 MNHEY and CDR2 SVGEGT. CDR3 in amino acids: CASSSHRGKTEAFF. Here the CDR3 DNA reads TGTGCCAGCAGTTCCCACAGGGGAAAGACTGAAGCTTTCTTT.

This clone was seen only once. This chain joins TRBV7-2 and TRBJ2-1; 8 bases agree with TRBD2. CDR1 and CDR2 from the germline V gene are SGHTA and FQGNSA. This CDR3 has 16 residues. V shed 1 base and J 8 bases; nucleotides not matched to a gene: 10. The CDR3 region is CASSLGSGSGGYEQFF. CDR3 sequence (DNA): TGTGCCAGCAGCTTAGGGAGCGGGAGTGGTGGCTATGAGCAGTTCTTC.

This rearrangement joins TRBV5-1 to TRBJ2-7, with a weak D call TRBD1 (6 bases). CDR3 length: 15 amino acids. Germline CDR1 and CDR2: SGHRS and YFSETQ. The ends were cut back, 3 bases at V and 3 bases at J, with 16 bases in the middle. The DNA of the CDR3 is TGCGCCAGCAGCTCGAATATCGGACAGATCTACGAGCAGTACGTC. Translated, it gives CASSSNIGQIYEQYV.

This clone was seen a few times. The genes are TRBV6-2 or TRBV6-3 and TRBJ2-4; D is possibly TRBD2 (5 bases). The V gene lost 5 bases and the J gene lost 8 bases, with 22 bases spanning the gap. The length of the CDR3 is 16 residues. Looked up from germline, CDR1 is MNHEY and CDR2 is SVGEGT. The CDR3: CASSPTLRGYLDIQYF. CDR3 bases: TGTGCCAGCAGTCCCACCCTTCGGGGTTATTTAGACATTCAGTACTTC.

This chain uses TRBV6-1 with TRBJ2-1; D perhaps matches TRBD2 (6 bases). Trimming took 2 bases from V and 13 from J, leaving 15 bases between them. Germline V gene sequence: CDR1 MNHNS, CDR2 SASEGT. This CDR3 contains 13 residues. This chain's CDR3 is CASSEPRGTPQFF. CDR3 DNA sequence: TGTGCCAGCAGTGAACCCCGGGGGACCCCACAGTTCTTC.

V gene TRBV24-1 combines with J gene TRBJ2-1, with 11 bases lining up with TRBD1. With V trimmed by 3 bases and J by 6 bases, 12 bases remained unmatched. CDR3 length equals 18 residues. The germline V gene encodes CDR1 KGHDR and CDR2 SFDVKD. The CDR3 DNA follows: TGTGCCACCAGTGATATTCGGACAGGGGGCCTTACCCGCAATGAGCAGTTCTTC. It translates to CATSDIRTGGLTRNEQFF.

In its sample, this clone was seen a few times. This sample also contains other DNA sequences that code for the same CDR3. This sequence joins TRBV28 and TRBJ2-5, with a tentative D call TRBD1 (8 bases). V lost 2 bases and J lost 7, with 11 bases in between. This CDR3 region has 13 residues. Germline V gives CDR1 MDHEN, CDR2 SYDVKM. The CDR3 region has the DNA TGTGCCAGCAGTTTAAACAGGGGGGGGACCCAGTACTTC. It yields the protein CASSLNRGGTQYF.

V is TRBV7-9 and J is TRBJ1-1; 7 bases agree with TRBD1. The CDR3 sequence is 18 residues long. The junction had 12 bases not matched to a gene; V was cut back by 1 base and J by 1 base. Germline V gives CDR1 SEHNR, CDR2 FQNEAQ (reference sequence). In DNA, the CDR3 is TGTGCCAGCAGCTTAGAAATAGCCTGGACAGGTTCGAACACTGAAGCTTTCTTT. Its protein is CASSLEIAWTGSNTEAFF.

This clone has a single count. The V call is TRBV29-1, the J call TRBJ2-3, with a tentative D call TRBD2 (5 bases). This CDR3 spans 13 amino acids. Germline V gene data show CDR1 as SQVTM and CDR2 as ANQGSEA. Trimming took 4 bases from V and 1 from J, leaving 9 bases between them. Here the CDR3 DNA reads TGCAGCGTTGCTAGCCAGCGCACAGATACGCAGTATTTT. Protein sequence: CSVASQRTDTQYF.

This rearrangement joins TRBV29-1 to TRBJ2-1; 7 nucleotides line up with TRBD1. CDR1 is SQVTM and CDR2 is ANQGSEA in the germline V gene. J was trimmed by 2 bases and V by 7 bases; bases with no gene match: 17. The CDR3 runs to 17 residues. The CDR3 is CSAAGGQTGPTYNEQFF. The CDR3 nucleotides are TGCAGCGCGGCTGGCGGACAGACAGGGCCTACCTACAATGAGCAGTTCTTC.